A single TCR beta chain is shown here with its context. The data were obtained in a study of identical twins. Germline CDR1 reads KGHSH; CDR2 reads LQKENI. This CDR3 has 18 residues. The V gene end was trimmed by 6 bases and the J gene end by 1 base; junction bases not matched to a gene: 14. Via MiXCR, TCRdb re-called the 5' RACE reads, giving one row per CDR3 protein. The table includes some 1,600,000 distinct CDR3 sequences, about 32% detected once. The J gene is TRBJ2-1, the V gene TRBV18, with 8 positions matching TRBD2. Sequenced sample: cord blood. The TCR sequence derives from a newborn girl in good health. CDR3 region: CASSLTGGPHSSYNEQFF. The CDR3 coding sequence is TGTGCCAGCTCGTTAACGGGAGGGCCCCATTCTTCCTACAATGAGCAGTTCTTC.